The 18 T cell receptor beta chains in this list originate from one sample, sequenced in a study of blood T cell repertoires in COVID-19. Data came from immunoSEQ multiplex PCR; TCRdb stores just in-frame clones and leaves some out. The sample comprises 130,000 to 150,000 clones, 80% to 90% of which are singletons, and roughly 8.8% rests with the top ten. Input material: peripheral blood. The receptors here all came from a human donor with acute or convalescent COVID-19. The donor label of this sample is uncertain.

This chain uses TRBV4-1 with TRBJ1-6; 9 bases are a match to TRBD1. V lost 4 bases to trimming and J lost 7 bases; unmatched junction nucleotides: 8. The CDR3 consists of 16 residues. Per germline, CDR1 MGHRA and CDR2 YSYEKL. The CDR3 DNA is TGCGCCAGCAGCCCTACGGACAGGGGAGGGAATTCACCCCTCCACTTT. Its protein product is CASSPTDRGGNSPLHF.

The chain uses TRBV3-1 (or the pseudogene TRBV3-2) and TRBJ1-4, with a possible D match to TRBD1 (5 bases). CDR1 is LGHDT, CDR2 YNNKEL, per germline (reference sequence). This CDR3 contains 16 residues. V lost 4 bases and J lost 3, with 15 bases in between. CDR3 DNA sequence: TGTGCCAGCAGCCCCTCCGGGGGAGGATCTAATGAAAAACTGTTTTTT. It yields the protein CASSPSGGGSNEKLFF.

The CDR3 region has the DNA TGTGCCAGCAGCGTAGGGATAGGCAGGGGCCCGGACACCGGGGAGCTGTTTTTT. It yields the protein CASSVGIGRGPDTGELFF. The chain recombines TRBV9 with TRBJ2-2, with TRBD1 as a possible D gene (6 bases). V was clipped by 0 bases and J by 3 bases, with 18 bases between them. The CDR3 extends over 18 amino acids. Germline-derived CDR1 and CDR2 are SGDLS and YYNGEE.

The chain joins TRBV13 to TRBJ2-3; the D gene is possibly TRBD2 (6 bases). Trimming stripped 5 bases from V and 0 bases from J, with 15 bases between. The CDR3 runs 16 residues. CDR1 is PRHDT, CDR2 FYEKMQ, per germline (reference sequence). CDR3 in DNA: TGTGCCAGCAGCGGCTTAAGCGCGGGGAGCACAGATACGCAGTATTTT. Protein product: CASSGLSAGSTDTQYF.

The V call is TRBV11-3, the J call TRBJ2-1; 8 bases map to TRBD2. Germline assignment: CDR1 SGHNT and CDR2 YENEEA. With V trimmed by 5 bases and J by 2 bases, 8 bases remained unmatched. The CDR3 runs to 16 residues. The CDR3 spells CASSPSGGTAYNEQFF. The CDR3 DNA follows: TGTGCCAGCAGCCCATCGGGGGGGACGGCCTACAATGAGCAGTTCTTC.

With regard to this clone: Other DNA sequences in the sample encode the same CDR3. The chain joins TRBV7-9 to TRBJ1-1; possible D gene TRBD1, 5 bases. The CDR3 sequence is 12 residues long. In germline, CDR1 is SEHNR, CDR2 FQNEAQ (reference sequence). Trimming removed 2 bases at V and 7 bases at J, with 8 bases between. This chain's CDR3 is CASSLKGVEAFF. The CDR3 coding sequence is TGTGCCAGCAGCTTAAAAGGGGTTGAAGCTTTCTTT.

A word on this clone: An end of the junction does not agree with germline; a read error may underlie this. This specimen includes other DNA sequences encoding the same CDR3. The chain employs TRBV12-3 or TRBV12-4 and TRBJ1-2; D remains unclear. This CDR3 spans 12 amino acids. The CDR3 region is CASSLTGEGYTF. In DNA, the CDR3 is TGTGCTAGCAGTTTAACGGGAGAAGGCTACACCTTC.

The chain uses TRBV6-1 and TRBJ1-6; tentatively, D is TRBD1 (5 bases). Germline V lookup: CDR1 MNHNS, CDR2 SASEGT. This CDR3 has 14 amino acids. Between the trimmed V and J ends, which lost 2 bases and 10 bases, there was a span of 12 bases. The CDR3: CASSETGPHSPLHF. CDR3 sequence (DNA): TGTGCCAGCAGTGAAACAGGCCCTCACTCACCCCTCCACTTT.

The V and J genes are TRBV5-1 and TRBJ1-6; TRBD1 matches 7 bases. The length of the CDR3 is 16 residues. The V gene end was trimmed by 1 base and the J gene end by 9 bases; junction bases not matched to a gene: 10. CDR1 is SGHRS and CDR2 is YFSETQ in the germline V gene. The CDR3 DNA reads as TGCGCCAGCAGCTTGACTTTGGACAGGATTAGTTCACCCCTCCACTTT. This sequence encodes CASSLTLDRISSPLHF.

V gene TRBV19 combines with J gene TRBJ1-1, with 10 bases identical to TRBD1. V lost 5 bases and J lost 4; bases outside the gene matches: 4. The CDR3 spans 14 residues. Germline loops: CDR1 LNHDA, CDR2 SQIVND (reference sequence). The CDR3 loop reads CASSDRTGGTEAFF. Written as DNA, the CDR3 is TGTGCCAGTAGTGATCGGACAGGGGGCACTGAAGCTTTCTTT. The full variable domain, completed using reference TRBV19 and TRBJ1-1, is DGGITQSPKYLFRKEGQNVTLSCEQNLNHDAMYWYRQDPGQGLRLIYYSQIVNDFQKGDIAEGYSVSREKKESFPLTVTSAQKNPTAFYLCASSDRTGGTEAFFGQGTRLTVV.

The V and J genes are TRBV28 and TRBJ2-3; D possibly corresponds to TRBD1 (6 bases). This CDR3 has 14 residues. Germline V lookup: CDR1 MDHEN, CDR2 SYDVKM. Between the trimmed V and J ends, which lost 7 bases and 6 bases, there was a span of 17 bases. The CDR3 spells CASIPTGLADTQYF. In DNA, the CDR3 is TGTGCCAGCATTCCTACAGGGTTGGCGGATACGCAGTATTTT.

J is TRBJ1-1 and V is TRBV12-3 or TRBV12-4, with D perhaps TRBD1 (5 bases). Trimming shortened V by 3 bases and J by 4 bases, and 9 bases separated the two germline ends. This CDR3 comprises 13 residues. The CDR3 sequence is CASSFGGVTEAFF. The CDR3, as DNA: TGTGCCAGCAGTTTCGGAGGGGTCACTGAAGCTTTCTTT.

This clone was seen a single time. This sequence joins TRBV5-1 and TRBJ1-4, with D uncertain. V gave up 1 base and J gave up 0 bases, with 7 bases separating them. In germline, CDR1 is SGHRS, CDR2 YFSETQ. The CDR3 sequence is 15 residues long. The CDR3 loop reads CASSLTVATNEKLFF. Written as DNA, the CDR3 is TGCGCCAGCAGCTTGACGGTAGCAACTAATGAAAAACTGTTTTTT.

V is TRBV27 and J is TRBJ1-5, with D tentatively TRBD1 (6 bases). The CDR3 is 14 residues long. Germline V gene data show CDR1 as MNHEY and CDR2 as SMNVEV (reference sequence). V dropped 2 bases and J dropped 4 bases, with 9 bases sitting between them. CDR3 sequence: CASSLIQGNQPQHF. The CDR3, as DNA: TGTGCCAGCAGTTTAATACAGGGTAATCAGCCCCAGCATTTT.

This chain uses TRBV11-3 with TRBJ2-1, with 9 bases aligning to TRBD1. J gave up 7 bases and V 4 bases, and 11 bases lay outside the gene matches. Germline values: CDR1 SGHNT, CDR2 YENEEA. The CDR3 is made up of 16 amino acids. CDR3 in DNA: TGTGCCAGCAGCTCCCCAGAGGGACAGGGCCAAAATGAGCAGTTCTTC. This translates into CASSSPEGQGQNEQFF.

The chain joins TRBV6-6 to TRBJ1-5; possibly TRBD1 for D (5 bases). This CDR3 is 15 amino acids long. Trimming pared 5 bases from V and 3 bases from J, leaving 14 bases between. In germline, CDR1 is MNHNY, CDR2 SVGAGI (reference sequence). In nucleotides, the CDR3 is TGTGCCAGCAGTCCCGTTACAGGACCCAATCAGCCCCAGCATTTT. This sequence encodes CASSPVTGPNQPQHF.

The gene calls are TRBV4-2 and TRBJ1-2; tentative D call: TRBD1 (6 bases). The CDR3 totals 15 residues. Trimming took 1 base from V and 2 from J, leaving 11 bases between them. The V gene's germline CDR1 is LGHNA and CDR2 YNFKEQ. The CDR3: CASSQGQGMNYGYTF. The CDR3, as DNA: TGTGCCAGCAGCCAAGGGCAGGGGATGAACTATGGCTACACCTTC.

The chain carries TRBV5-1 and TRBJ2-5, with D possibly TRBD2 on 5 matching bases. The length of the CDR3 is 14 residues. V was shortened by 1 base and J by 1 base, with 8 bases between the two germline ends. Germline CDR1 reads SGHRS; CDR2 reads YFSETQ. The DNA for the CDR3 is TGCGCCAGCAGCTTGACGGGGTCCCAAGAGACCCAGTACTTC. Its translation is CASSLTGSQETQYF.